This T cell receptor (beta chain) is drawn from a study of OX40 agonist ivuxolimab in advanced cancers. Turning to the study itself: The study enrolled dose-escalation patients with hepatocellular carcinoma, melanoma, renal cell or head and neck cancer. A mean age of around 60 years, range roughly 23 to 85, was recorded, and roughly 83% were male.

Produced via immunoSEQ multiplex PCR; TCRdb's table is partial and in-frame only. The sample lists approximately 28,000 clones; more than 70% were seen once. This CDR3 has 14 amino acids. The germline CDR1 and CDR2 sequences are SGDLS and YYNGEE. Trimming pared 0 bases from V and 3 bases from J, leaving 9 bases between. Samples of blood were obtained at baseline, on cycle 4 day 1, and on cycle 7 day 1. This chain joins TRBV9 and TRBJ1-2; the D gene is possibly TRBD1 (5 bases). The sequence was obtained from an adult with an advanced solid tumor such as melanoma, head and neck, liver or kidney cancer. Sample: CD4+ or CD8+ T cells sorted from blood, taken in a trial of the OX40 agonist ivuxolimab. Written as DNA, the CDR3 is TGTGCCAGCAGCGTAGACGGGGCTGACTATGGCTACACCTTC. It yields the protein CASSVDGADYGYTF.